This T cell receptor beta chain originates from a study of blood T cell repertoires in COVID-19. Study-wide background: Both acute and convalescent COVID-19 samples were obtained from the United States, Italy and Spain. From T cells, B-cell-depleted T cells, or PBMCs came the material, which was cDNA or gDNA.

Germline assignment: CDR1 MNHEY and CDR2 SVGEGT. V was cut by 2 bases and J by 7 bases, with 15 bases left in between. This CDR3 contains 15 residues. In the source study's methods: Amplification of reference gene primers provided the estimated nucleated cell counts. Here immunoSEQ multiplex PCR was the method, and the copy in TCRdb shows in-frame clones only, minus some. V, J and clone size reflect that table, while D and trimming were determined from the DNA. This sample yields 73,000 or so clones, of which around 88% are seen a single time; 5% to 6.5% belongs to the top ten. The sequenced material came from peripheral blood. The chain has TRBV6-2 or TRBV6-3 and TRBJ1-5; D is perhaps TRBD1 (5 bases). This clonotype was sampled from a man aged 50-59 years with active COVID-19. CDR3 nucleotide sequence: TGTGCCAGCAGTTACGGGAGCCCGGGGGGACAGCCCCAGCATTTT. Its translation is CASSYGSPGGQPQHF.